Below, 15 T cell receptor beta chains from the same sample are listed, as sequenced in a study of tumor-infiltrating lymphocytes in primary liver carcinoma. It was unsorted whole blood that yielded blood RNA, and germline DNA was also extracted. The investigators made TCR beta cDNA from around 540 ng total RNA, using a constant-region primer. Library construction for TCR beta comprised three nested multiplex PCR rounds performed with slightly modified ARM-PCR. TRBV1-TRBV30 forward primers and a C-beta reverse primer were used in the first two PCR rounds, which each ran for 9 to 10 cycles. TCRdb re-analysed the multiplex PCR reads in MiXCR, keeping a single row per CDR3 protein. The table includes about 330,000 distinct CDR3 sequences, roughly two thirds detected once. Material for sequencing was peripheral blood. These receptors were obtained from a man in his forties with primary liver carcinoma and hepatitis B virus infection.

For this clonotype: Without the conserved terminal phenylalanine or tryptophan, this CDR3 likely stems from a read error. The rearrangement links TRBV11-2 to TRBJ2-5; 9 bases fit TRBD1. Germline V gene data show CDR1 as SGHAT and CDR2 as FQNNGV. This CDR3 spans 13 amino acids. CDR3 amino acids: CASSGTGKETQYL. CDR3 coding DNA: TGTGCCTCATCCGGGACAGGGAAAGAGACTCAGTACCTC.

This clonotype was seen many times. V and J are TRBV5-5 and TRBJ2-3, with D possibly TRBD1 on 5 matching bases. Between the trimmed V and J ends, which lost 1 base and 3 bases, there was a span of 9 bases. The CDR3 is 14 residues long. Germline V lookup: CDR1 SGHKS, CDR2 YYEKEE (reference sequence). The CDR3 is CASSLFRGTDTQYF. The CDR3 DNA reads TGTGCCAGCAGCTTGTTTAGGGGAACAGATACGCAGTATTTT.

The V call is TRBV5-4, the J call TRBJ2-3; TRBD2 aligns across 14 bases. V was pared by 4 bases and J by 1 base, with 5 bases of the junction left unmatched. Per the germline V gene, CDR1 is SGHNT and CDR2 is YYREEE (reference sequence). This CDR3 is 17 amino acids long. CDR3 DNA sequence: TGTGCCAGCAGCCCCCAGGGACTAGCGGGAGGCACAGATACGCAGTATTTT. Residues: CASSPQGLAGGTDTQYF.

Regarding this clonotype: This sequence may be a read error, since a much larger clone differs from it by one base. V is TRBV5-4 and J is TRBJ2-1, with D perhaps TRBD1 or TRBD2 (5 bases each). V was cut by 4 bases and J by 0 bases, with 14 bases left in between. Looked up from germline, CDR1 is SGHNT and CDR2 is YYREEE (reference sequence). CDR3 length: 16 amino acids. The CDR3 sequence: CASSLRDARSYNEQFF. The CDR3 nucleotides read TGTGCCAGCAGCCTGAGGGACGCGCGCTCCTACAATGAGCAGTTCTTC.

Points on this clonotype: This may stem from a read error, because a much larger clone lies one nucleotide away. The gene calls are TRBV5-4 and TRBJ1-1; possible D gene TRBD1, 6 bases. Per the germline V gene, CDR1 is SGHNT and CDR2 is YYREEE (reference sequence). This CDR3 region has 15 residues. The CDR3 loop reads CASSPQTGLNTEDFF. DNA for the CDR3: TGTGCCAGCAGCCCACAAACAGGGTTGAACACTGAAGATTTCTTT.

V gene TRBV11-2 combines with J gene TRBJ2-3; 7 bases are shared with TRBD2. CDR1 is SGHAT and CDR2 is FQNNGV in the germline V gene. The CDR3 runs to 21 residues. Unmatched junction bases numbered 35, after V lost 3 bases and J lost 14 bases. CDR3 bases: TGTGCCAGCAGCTTCTCTGGTGGGGCTAGCAAGGGGACTACACACACAGATACACTGTATTTT. Amino acids: CASSFSGGASKGTTHTDTLYF.

The table lists this clonotype with many counts. V usage is TRBV11-3 and J usage is TRBJ2-5; D is unclear. V was shortened by 1 base and J by 5 bases, with 11 bases between the two germline ends. This CDR3 has 14 residues. CDR1 is SGHNT, CDR2 YENEEA, per germline. CDR3 in amino acids: CASSLGAERETQYF. The DNA for the CDR3 is TGTGCCAGCAGCTTAGGGGCCGAGAGGGAGACCCAGTACTTC.

With regard to this clonotype: An end of the junction does not agree with germline; a read error may underlie this. V usage is TRBV11-2 and J usage is TRBJ2-2, with D possibly being TRBD1 (7 bases). The germline V gene encodes CDR1 SGHAT and CDR2 FQNNGV. The CDR3 is 14 amino acids. CDR3 sequence (DNA): TGTGCTAGCAGCTTAGTCAGGGGGGCCGGGGTGCTGTTTTTT. The encoded protein is CASSLVRGAGVLFF.

To note about this clonotype: The junction does not match germline at one end; this may be a read error. The rearrangement joins TRBV11-2 to TRBJ2-2, with D perhaps TRBD1 (6 bases). Per germline, CDR1 SGHAT and CDR2 FQNNGV. The CDR3 extends over 15 amino acids. CDR3: CASSPGTLNAGELFF. The CDR3 DNA is TGTGCCAGCAGCCCCGGGACACTGAACGCCGGGGAGCTGTTTTTC. Full variable domain (remainder filled in from reference TRBV11-2 and TRBJ2-2): EAGVAQSPRYKIIEKRQSVAFWCNPISGHATLYWYQQILGQGPKLLIQFQNNGVVDDSQLPKDRFSAERLKGVDSTLKIQPAKLEDSAVYLCASSPGTLNAGELFFGEGSRLTVL.

This clonotype occurred many times. The chain has TRBV6-1 and TRBJ2-7; D is unclear. Germline CDR1 is MNHNS and CDR2 is SASEGT. V was trimmed by 0 bases and J by 5 bases, leaving 14 bases between them. This CDR3 is built from 15 residues. For the CDR3, the DNA is TGTGCCAGCAGTGAAGCTGCCGGGTCCGATAACGAGCAGTACTTC. This codes for CASSEAAGSDNEQYF.

The table lists this clonotype with a few counts. A much larger clone differs by one base, so this may be a read error. The chain couples TRBV5-5 to TRBJ2-5, with TRBD1 matching over 11 bases. There are 16 residues in the CDR3. Germline V gene lookup returns CDR1 SGHKS and CDR2 YYEKEE (reference sequence). CDR3 loop: CANSFGVGTGGETQYF. In DNA form, the CDR3 reads TGTGCCAACAGCTTTGGCGTTGGGACAGGGGGAGAGACCCAGTACTTC.

This clonotype is a singleton in its sample. The final CDR3 position lacks the conserved phenylalanine or tryptophan, pointing to a likely read error. The chain combines TRBV6-2 or TRBV6-3 with TRBJ2-7; 7 positions agree with TRBD1. Per germline, CDR1 MNHEY and CDR2 SVGEGT. This CDR3 spans 12 amino acids. The junction had 2 bases not matched to a gene; V was cut back by 6 bases and J by 3 bases. The CDR3 spells CASSQGVYEQYS. CDR3 sequence (DNA): TGTGCCAGCAGCCAGGGGGTCTACGAGCAGTACTCC.

As concerns this clonotype: The junction does not match germline at one end; this may be a read error. The rearrangement links TRBV6-1 to TRBJ1-6; 7 bases are shared with TRBD1. CDR3 size: 17 residues. Germline loops: CDR1 MNHNS, CDR2 SASEGT. For the CDR3, the DNA is TGTGCCATCAGTGAACCCGGCAGGGGGATAAGAAATTCACCCCTCCACTTT. Translation: CAISEPGRGIRNSPLHF.

Of note for this clonotype: This may be a read error: a much more frequent sequence differs by one nucleotide. This rearrangement joins TRBV29-1 to TRBJ2-3; no firm D call. The CDR3 has 11 amino acids. The germline V gene has CDR1 SQVTM and CDR2 ANQGSEA. The CDR3 nucleotides read TGCGGCGTTGCCGGGACAGATACGCAGTATTTT. Its translation: CGVAGTDTQYF.

A remark on this clonotype: This clone may be a read error of a much larger clone one base away. This chain uses TRBV4-3 with TRBJ2-1; the D is unclear. The germline V and J ends were trimmed by 0 bases and 14 bases, with 14 bases remaining between them. Germline V gives CDR1 LGHNA, CDR2 YSLEER. The CDR3 is 13 residues long. The CDR3 DNA sequence: TGCGCCAGCAGCCAAGATCAAGGTTTGAAGAAGTTCTTC. Amino acid sequence: CASSQDQGLKKFF.